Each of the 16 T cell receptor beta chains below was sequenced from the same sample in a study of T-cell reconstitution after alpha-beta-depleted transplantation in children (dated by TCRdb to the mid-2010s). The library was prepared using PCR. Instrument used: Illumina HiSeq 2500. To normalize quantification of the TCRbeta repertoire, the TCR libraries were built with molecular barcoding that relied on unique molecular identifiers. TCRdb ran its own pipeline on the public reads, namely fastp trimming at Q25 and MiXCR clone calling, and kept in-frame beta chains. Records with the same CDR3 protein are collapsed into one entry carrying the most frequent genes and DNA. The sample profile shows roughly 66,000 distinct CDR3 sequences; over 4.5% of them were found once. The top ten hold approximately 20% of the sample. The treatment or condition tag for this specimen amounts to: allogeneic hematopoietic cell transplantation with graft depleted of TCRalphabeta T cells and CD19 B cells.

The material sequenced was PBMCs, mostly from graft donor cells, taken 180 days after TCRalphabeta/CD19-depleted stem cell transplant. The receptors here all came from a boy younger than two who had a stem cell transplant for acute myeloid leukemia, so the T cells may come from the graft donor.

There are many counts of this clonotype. The CDR3 here is CSARDISEAFF. The CDR3, as DNA: TGCAGTGCTAGAGATATCAGTGAAGCTTTCTTT. The chain recombines TRBV20-1 with TRBJ1-1; D gene unclear. Looked up from germline, CDR1 is DFQATT and CDR2 is SNEGSKA (reference sequence). The CDR3 has 11 amino acids. V lost 0 bases to trimming and J lost 7 bases, with 6 bases between them.

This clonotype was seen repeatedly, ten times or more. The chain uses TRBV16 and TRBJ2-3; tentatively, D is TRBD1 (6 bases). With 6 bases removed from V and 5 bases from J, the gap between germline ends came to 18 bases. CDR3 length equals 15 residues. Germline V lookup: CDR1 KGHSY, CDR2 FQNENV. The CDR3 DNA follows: TGTGCCAGCAGTCATGACAGGCGAGGGGAAGATACGCAGTATTTT. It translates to CASSHDRRGEDTQYF.

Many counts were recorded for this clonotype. In DNA form, the CDR3 reads TGTGCCACCAGTGATGGGGGAGGGGGGATCCACAATGAGCAGTTCTTC. Amino acid sequence: CATSDGGGGIHNEQFF. The gene calls are TRBV24-1 and TRBJ2-1; the D gene is possibly TRBD2 (7 bases). The CDR3 sequence is 16 residues long. V was clipped by 3 bases and J by 5 bases, with 16 bases between them. Germline CDR1 and CDR2: KGHDR and SFDVKD.

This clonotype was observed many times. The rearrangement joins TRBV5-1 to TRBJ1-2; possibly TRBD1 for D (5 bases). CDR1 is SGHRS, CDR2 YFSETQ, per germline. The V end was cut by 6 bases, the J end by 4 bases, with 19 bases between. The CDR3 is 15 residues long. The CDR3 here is CASNPGGTTLYGYTF. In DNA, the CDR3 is TGCGCCAGCAACCCGGGGGGGACCACCCTCTATGGCTACACCTTC.

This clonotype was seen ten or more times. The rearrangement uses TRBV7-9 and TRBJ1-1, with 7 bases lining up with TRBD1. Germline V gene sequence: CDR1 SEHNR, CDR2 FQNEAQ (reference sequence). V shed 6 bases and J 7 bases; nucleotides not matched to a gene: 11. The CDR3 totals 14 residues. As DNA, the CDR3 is TGTGCCAGCAGACGCTTACAGGGGAGATTTGAAGCTTTCTTT. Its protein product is CASRRLQGRFEAFF. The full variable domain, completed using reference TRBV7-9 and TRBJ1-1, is DTGVSQNPRHKITKRGQNVTFRCDPISEHNRLYWYRQTLGQGPEFLTYFQNEAQLEKSRLLSDRFSAERPKGSFSTLEIQRTEQGDSAMYLCASRRLQGRFEAFFGQGTRLTVV.

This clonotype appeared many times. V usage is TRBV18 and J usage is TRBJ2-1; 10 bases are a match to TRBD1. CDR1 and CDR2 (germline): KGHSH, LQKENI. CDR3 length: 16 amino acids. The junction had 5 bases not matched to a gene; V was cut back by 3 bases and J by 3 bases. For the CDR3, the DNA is TGTGCCAGCTCACCCGGACAGGGGGGCTTCTACAATGAGCAGTTCTTC. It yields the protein CASSPGQGGFYNEQFF.

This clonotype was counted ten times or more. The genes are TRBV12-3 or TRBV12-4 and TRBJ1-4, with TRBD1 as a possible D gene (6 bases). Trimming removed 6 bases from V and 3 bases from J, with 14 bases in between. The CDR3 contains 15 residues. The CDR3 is CASREGGSPNEKLFF. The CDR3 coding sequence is TGTGCCAGCAGGGAAGGGGGGTCACCTAATGAAAAACTGTTTTTT.

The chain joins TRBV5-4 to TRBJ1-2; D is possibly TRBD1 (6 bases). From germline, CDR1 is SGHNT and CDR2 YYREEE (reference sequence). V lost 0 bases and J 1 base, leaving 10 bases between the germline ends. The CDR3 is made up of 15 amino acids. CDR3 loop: CASSLEGGFNYGYTF. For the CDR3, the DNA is TGTGCCAGCAGCTTGGAGGGGGGATTTAACTATGGCTACACCTTC.

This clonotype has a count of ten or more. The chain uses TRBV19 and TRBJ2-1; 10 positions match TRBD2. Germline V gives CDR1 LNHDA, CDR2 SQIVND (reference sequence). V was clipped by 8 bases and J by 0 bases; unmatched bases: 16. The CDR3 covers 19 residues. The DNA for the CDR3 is TGTGCCAGTGGCTCGGAGCTAGCGGGGGCCCACAGCTCCTACAATGAGCAGTTCTTC. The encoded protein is CASGSELAGAHSSYNEQFF.

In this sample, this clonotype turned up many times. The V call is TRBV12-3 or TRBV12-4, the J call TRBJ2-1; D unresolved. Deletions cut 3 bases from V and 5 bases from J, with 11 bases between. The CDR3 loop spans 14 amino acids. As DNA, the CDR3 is TGTGCCAGCAGTTTTTTAGCCCGAGACAATGAGCAGTTCTTC. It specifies CASSFLARDNEQFF.

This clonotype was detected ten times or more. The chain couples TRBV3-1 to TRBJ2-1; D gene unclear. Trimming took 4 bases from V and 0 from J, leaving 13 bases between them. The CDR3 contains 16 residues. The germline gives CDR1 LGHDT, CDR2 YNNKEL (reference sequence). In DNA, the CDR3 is TGTGCCAGCAGCCCACCCACAACGAGCTCCTACAATGAGCAGTTCTTC. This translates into CASSPPTTSSYNEQFF.

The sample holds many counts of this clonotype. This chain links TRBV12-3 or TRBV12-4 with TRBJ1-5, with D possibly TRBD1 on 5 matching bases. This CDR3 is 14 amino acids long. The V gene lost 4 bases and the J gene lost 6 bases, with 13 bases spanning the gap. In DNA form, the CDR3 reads TGTGCCAGCAGTTCTCGGAAAACAGGTCAGCCCCAGCATTTT. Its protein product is CASSSRKTGQPQHF.

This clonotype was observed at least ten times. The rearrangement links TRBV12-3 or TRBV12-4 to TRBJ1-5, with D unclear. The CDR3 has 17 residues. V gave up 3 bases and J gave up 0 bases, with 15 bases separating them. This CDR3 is CASSFWADTYSNQPQHF. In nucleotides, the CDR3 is TGTGCCAGCAGTTTTTGGGCGGATACTTATAGCAATCAGCCCCAGCATTTT.

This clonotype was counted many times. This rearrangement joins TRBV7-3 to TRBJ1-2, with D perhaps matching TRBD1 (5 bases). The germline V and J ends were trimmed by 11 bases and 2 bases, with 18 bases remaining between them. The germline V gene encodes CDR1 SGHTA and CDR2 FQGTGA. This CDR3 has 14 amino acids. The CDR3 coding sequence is TGTGCCGGCGGGGGGGACCGATCGAACTATGGCTACACCTTC. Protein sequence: CAGGGDRSNYGYTF.

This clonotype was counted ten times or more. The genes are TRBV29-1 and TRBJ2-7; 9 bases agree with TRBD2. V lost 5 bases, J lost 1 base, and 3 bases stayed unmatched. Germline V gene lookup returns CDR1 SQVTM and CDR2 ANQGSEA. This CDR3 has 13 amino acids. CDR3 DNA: TGCAGCGTTACAGCGGGGGGTTCCTACGAGCAGTACGTC. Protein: CSVTAGGSYEQYV.

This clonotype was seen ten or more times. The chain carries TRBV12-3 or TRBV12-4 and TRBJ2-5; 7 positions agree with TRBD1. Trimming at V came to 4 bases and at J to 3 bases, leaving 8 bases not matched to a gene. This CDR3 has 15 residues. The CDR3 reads CASSSPGQFKETQYF. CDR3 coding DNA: TGTGCCAGCAGTTCCCCGGGACAGTTTAAAGAGACCCAGTACTTC.